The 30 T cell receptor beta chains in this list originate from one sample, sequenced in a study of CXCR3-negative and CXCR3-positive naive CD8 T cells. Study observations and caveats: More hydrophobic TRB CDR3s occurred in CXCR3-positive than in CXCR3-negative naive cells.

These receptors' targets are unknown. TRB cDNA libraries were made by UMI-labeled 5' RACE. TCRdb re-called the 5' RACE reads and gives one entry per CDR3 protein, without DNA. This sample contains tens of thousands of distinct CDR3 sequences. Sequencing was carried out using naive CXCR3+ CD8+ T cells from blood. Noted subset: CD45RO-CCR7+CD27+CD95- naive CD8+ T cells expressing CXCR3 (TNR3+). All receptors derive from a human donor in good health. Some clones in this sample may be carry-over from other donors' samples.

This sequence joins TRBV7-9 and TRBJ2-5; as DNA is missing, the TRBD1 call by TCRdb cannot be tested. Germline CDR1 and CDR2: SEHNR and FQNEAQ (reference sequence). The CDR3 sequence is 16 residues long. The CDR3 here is CASSLGSAGIGETQYF.

CDR3 protein: CASSLSRDRSSYEQYF. The V and J genes are TRBV28 and TRBJ2-7; no DNA is available, so the TRBD1 call from TCRdb remains unchecked. The CDR3 has 16 residues. The V gene's germline CDR1 is MDHEN and CDR2 SYDVKM.

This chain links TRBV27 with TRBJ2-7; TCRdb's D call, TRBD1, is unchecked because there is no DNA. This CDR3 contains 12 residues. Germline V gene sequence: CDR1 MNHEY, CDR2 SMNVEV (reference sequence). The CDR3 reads CASRTGFYEQYF.

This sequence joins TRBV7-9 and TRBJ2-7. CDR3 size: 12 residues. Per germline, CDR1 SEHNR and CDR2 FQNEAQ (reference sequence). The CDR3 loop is CASSEIGNEQYF. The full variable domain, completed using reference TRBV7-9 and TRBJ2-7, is DTGVSQNPRHKITKRGQNVTFRCDPISEHNRLYWYRQTLGQGPEFLTYFQNEAQLEKSRLLSDRFSAERPKGSFSTLEIQRTEQGDSAMYLCASSEIGNEQYFGPGTRLTVT.

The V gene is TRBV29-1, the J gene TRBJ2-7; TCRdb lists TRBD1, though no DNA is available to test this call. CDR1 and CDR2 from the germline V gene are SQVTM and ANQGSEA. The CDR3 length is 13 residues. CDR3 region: CSVEQGDTYEQYF.

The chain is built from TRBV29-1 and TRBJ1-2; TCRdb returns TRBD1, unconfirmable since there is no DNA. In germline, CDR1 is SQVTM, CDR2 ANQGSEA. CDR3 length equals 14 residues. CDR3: CSASGTLTPGGYTF.

The CDR3 loop is CASSQDRTMNTEAFF. The rearrangement uses TRBV14 and TRBJ1-1. This CDR3 spans 15 amino acids. The V gene's germline CDR1 is SGHDN and CDR2 FVKESK.

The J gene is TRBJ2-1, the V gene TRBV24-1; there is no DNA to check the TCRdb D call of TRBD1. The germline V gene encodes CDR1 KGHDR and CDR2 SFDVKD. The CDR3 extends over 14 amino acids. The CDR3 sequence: CATSDRESLHEQFF.

CDR3 region: CASSPTWRGDPFGSTDTQYF. The chain couples TRBV7-9 to TRBJ2-3; TCRdb reports TRBD2, a call that lacks DNA to check it against. CDR1 SEHNR and CDR2 FQNEAQ come from the germline V gene (reference sequence). This CDR3 contains 20 residues.

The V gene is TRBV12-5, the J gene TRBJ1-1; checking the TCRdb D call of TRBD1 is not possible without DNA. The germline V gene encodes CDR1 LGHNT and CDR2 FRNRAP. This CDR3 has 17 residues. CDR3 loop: CASGLFGGGRMNTEAFF.

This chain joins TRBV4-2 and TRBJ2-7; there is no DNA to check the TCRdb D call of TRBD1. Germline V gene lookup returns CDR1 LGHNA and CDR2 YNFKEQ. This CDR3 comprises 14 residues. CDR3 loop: CASSQSGAGGEQYF.

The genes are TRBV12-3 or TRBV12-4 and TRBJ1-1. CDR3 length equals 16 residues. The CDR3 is CASSLALTGLNTEAFF.

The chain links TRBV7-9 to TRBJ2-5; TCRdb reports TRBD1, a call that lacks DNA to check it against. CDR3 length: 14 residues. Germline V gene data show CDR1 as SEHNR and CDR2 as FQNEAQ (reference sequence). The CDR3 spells CASSLVEGAETQYF.

CDR3 sequence: CASSLGTGPTEAFF. V and J are TRBV6-1 and TRBJ1-1; no DNA is available, so the TRBD1 call from TCRdb remains unchecked. The CDR3 consists of 14 residues. The germline CDR1 and CDR2 sequences are MNHNS and SASEGT.

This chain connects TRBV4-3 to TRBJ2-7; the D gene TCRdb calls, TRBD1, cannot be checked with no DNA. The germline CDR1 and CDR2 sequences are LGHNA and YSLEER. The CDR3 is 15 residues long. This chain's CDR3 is CASSQDRQGISEQYF.

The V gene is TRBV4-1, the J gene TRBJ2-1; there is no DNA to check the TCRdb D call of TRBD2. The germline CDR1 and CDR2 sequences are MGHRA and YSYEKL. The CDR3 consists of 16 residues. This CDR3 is CASSRDVSGGYNEQFF.

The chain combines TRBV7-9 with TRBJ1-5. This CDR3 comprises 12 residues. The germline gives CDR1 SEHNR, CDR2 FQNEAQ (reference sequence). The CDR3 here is CASSYSNQPQHF.

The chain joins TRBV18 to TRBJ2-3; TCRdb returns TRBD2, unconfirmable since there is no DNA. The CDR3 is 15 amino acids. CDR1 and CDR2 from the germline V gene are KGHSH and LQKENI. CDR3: CASSPWTRGADTQYF.

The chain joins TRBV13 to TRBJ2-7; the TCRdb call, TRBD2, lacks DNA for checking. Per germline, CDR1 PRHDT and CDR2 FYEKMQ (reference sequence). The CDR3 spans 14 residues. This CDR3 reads CASSPSGELDEQYF.

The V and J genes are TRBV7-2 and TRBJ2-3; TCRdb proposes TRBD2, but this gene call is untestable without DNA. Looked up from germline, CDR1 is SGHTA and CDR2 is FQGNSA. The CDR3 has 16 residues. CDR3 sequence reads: CASSPETSGVTDTQYF.

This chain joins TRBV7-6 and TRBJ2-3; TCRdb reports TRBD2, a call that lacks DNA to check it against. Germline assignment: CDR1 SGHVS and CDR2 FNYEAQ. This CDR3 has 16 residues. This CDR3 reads CASSLRGLAVTDTQYF.

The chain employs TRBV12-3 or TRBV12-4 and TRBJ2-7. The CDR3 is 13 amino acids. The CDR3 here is CASSLASSWEQYF.

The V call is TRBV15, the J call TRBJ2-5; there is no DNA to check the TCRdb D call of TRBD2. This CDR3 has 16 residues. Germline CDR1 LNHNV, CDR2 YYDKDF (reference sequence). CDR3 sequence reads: CATSKWGRTVQETQYF.

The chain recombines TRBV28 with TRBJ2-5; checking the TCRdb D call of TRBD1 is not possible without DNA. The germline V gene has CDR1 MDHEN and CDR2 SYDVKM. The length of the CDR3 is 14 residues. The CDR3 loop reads CASSGFPDAETQYF.

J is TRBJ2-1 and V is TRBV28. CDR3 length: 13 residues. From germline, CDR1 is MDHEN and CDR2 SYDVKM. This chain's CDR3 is CASCLNMVDEQFF.

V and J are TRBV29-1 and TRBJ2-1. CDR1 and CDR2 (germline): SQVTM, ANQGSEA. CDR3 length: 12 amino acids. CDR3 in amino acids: CSVEEILNEQFF.

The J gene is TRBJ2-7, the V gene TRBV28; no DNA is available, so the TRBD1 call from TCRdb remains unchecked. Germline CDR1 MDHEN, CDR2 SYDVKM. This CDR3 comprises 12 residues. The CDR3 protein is CASSPGGDEQYF.

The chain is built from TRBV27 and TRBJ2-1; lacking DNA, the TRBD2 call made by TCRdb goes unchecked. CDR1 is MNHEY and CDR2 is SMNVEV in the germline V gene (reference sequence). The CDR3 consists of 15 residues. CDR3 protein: CASSLLTRQAVEQFF.

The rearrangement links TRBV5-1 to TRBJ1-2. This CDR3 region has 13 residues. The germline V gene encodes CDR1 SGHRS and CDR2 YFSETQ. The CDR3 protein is CASTGGGYYGYTF.

CDR3 sequence reads: CASSQIGRPEYTGELFF. The chain employs TRBV4-1 and TRBJ2-2; lacking DNA, the TRBD1 call made by TCRdb goes unchecked. From germline, CDR1 is MGHRA and CDR2 YSYEKL. The CDR3 runs to 17 residues.